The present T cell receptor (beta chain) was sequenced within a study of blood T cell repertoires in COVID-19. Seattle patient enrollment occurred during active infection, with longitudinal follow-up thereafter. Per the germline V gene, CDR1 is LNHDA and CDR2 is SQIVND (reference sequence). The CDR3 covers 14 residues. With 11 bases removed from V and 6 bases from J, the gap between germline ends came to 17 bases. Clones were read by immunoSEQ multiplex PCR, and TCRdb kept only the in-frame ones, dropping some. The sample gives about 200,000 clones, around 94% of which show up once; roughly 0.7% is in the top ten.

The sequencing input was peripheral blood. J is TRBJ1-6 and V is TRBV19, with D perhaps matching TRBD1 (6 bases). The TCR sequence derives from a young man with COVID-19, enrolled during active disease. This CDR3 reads CASRIQGVNSPLHF. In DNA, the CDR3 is TGTGCCTCTCGGATACAGGGCGTTAATTCACCCCTCCACTTT.